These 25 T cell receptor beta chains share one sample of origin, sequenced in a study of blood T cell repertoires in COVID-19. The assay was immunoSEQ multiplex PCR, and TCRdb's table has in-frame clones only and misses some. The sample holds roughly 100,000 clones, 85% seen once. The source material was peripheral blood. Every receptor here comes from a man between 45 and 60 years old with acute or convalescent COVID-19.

The CDR3 sequence: CAISEGSVTEAFF. CDR3 bases: TGTGCCATCAGTGAGGGCAGCGTCACTGAAGCTTTCTTT. This chain joins TRBV10-3 and TRBJ1-1, with D uncertain. The germline gives CDR1 ENHRY, CDR2 SYGVKD. V lost 2 bases and J lost 4, with 8 bases in between. This CDR3 has 13 residues.

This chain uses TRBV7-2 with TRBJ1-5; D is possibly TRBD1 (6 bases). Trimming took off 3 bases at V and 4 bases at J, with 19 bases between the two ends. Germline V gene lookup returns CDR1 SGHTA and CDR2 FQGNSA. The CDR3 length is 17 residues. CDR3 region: CASSLEHWGRGNQPQHF. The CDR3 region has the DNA TGTGCCAGCAGCTTGGAACATTGGGGGCGAGGGAATCAGCCCCAGCATTTT.

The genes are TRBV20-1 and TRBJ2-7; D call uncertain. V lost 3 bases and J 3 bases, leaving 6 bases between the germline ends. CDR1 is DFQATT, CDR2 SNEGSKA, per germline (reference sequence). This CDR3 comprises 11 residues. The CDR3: CSARAVYEQYF. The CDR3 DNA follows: TGCAGTGCTAGGGCCGTCTACGAGCAGTACTTC.

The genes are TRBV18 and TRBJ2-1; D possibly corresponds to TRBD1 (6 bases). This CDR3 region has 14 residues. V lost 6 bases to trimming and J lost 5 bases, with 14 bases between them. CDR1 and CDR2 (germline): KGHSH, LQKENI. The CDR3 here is CASSPYTGNNEQFF. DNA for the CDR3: TGTGCCAGCTCCCCGTACACAGGGAACAATGAGCAGTTCTTC.

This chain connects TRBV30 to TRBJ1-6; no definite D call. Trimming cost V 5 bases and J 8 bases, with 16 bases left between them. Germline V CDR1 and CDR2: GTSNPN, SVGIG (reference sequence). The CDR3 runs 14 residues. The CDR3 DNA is TGTGCCTGGGGAAGGACGGGAAGGGATTCACCCCTCCACTTT. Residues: CAWGRTGRDSPLHF.

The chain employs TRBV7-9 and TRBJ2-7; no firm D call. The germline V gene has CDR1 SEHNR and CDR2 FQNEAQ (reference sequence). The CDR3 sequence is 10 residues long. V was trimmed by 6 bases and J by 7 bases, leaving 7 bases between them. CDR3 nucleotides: TGTGCCAGCAGTACAGAGGAGCAGTACTTC. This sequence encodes CASSTEEQYF.

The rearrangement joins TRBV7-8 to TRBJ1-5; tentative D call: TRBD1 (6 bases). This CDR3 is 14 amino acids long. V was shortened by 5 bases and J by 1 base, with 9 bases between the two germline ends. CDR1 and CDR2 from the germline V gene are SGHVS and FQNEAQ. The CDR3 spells CASSRQESNQPQHF. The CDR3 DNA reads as TGTGCCAGCAGCAGACAGGAGAGCAATCAGCCCCAGCATTTT.

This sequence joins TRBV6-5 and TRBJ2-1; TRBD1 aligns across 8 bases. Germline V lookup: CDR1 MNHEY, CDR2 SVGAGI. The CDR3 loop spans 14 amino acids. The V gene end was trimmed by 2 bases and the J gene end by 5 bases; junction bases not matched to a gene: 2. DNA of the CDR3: TGTGCCAGCAGTTACGGACAGGGCCACAATGAGCAGTTCTTC. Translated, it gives CASSYGQGHNEQFF.

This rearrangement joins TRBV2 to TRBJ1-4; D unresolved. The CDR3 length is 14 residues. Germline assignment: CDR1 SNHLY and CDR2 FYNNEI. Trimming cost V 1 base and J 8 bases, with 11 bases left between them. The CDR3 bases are TGTGCCAGCAGTGAAGAGAGGATTAGGGAAAAACTGTTTTTT. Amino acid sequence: CASSEERIREKLFF. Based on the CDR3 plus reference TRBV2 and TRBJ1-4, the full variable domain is EPEVTQTPSHQVTQMGQEVILRCVPISNHLYFYWYRQILGQKVEFLVSFYNNEISEKSEIFDDQFSVERPDGSNFTLKIRSTKLEDSAMYFCASSEERIREKLFFGSGTQLSVL.

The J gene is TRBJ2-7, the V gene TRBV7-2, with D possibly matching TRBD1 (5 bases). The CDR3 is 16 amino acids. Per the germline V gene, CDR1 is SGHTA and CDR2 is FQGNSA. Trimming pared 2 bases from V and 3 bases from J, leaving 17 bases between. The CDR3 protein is CASSLRSQGGYYEQYF. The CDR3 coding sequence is TGTGCCAGCAGCTTACGGTCGCAGGGCGGTTACTACGAGCAGTACTTC.

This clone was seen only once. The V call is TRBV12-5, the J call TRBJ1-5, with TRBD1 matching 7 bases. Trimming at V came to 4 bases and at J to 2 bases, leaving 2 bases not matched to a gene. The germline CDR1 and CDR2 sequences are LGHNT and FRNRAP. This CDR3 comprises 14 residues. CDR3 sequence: CASGWGTGNQPQHF. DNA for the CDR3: TGTGCTAGTGGTTGGGGGACAGGCAATCAGCCCCAGCATTTT.

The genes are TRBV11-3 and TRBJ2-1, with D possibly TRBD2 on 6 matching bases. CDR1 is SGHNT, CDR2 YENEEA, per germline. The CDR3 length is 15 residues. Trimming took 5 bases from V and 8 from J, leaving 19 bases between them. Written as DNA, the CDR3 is TGTGCCAGCAGCGACCGGGACTCCTCCGAGGATGAGCAGTTCTTC. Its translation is CASSDRDSSEDEQFF.

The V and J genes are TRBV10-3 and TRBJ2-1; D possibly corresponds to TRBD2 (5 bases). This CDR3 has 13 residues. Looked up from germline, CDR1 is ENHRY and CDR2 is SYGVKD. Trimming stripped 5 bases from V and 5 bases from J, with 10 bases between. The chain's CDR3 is CAISPGSDNEQFF. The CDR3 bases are TGTGCCATCAGTCCGGGGTCAGACAATGAGCAGTTCTTC.

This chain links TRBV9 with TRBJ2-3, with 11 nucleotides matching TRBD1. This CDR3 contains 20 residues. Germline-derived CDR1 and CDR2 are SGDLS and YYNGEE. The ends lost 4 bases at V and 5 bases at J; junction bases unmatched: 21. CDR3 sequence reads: CASSPRSGQGATTNKDTQYF. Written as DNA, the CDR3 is TGTGCCAGCAGCCCCAGATCAGGACAGGGGGCGACGACCAACAAAGATACGCAGTATTTT.

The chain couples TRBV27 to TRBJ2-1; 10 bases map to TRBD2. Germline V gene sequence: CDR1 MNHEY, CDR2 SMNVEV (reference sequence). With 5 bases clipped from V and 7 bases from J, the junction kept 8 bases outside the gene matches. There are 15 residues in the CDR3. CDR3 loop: CASSPQAGGMNEQFF. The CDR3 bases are TGTGCCAGCAGTCCCCAAGCGGGAGGGATGAATGAGCAGTTCTTC.

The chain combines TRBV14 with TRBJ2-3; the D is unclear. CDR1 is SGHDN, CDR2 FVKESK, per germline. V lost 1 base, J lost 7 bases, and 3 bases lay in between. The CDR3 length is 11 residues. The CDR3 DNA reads TGTGCCAGCAGCCAAGCTTATACGCAGTATTTT. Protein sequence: CASSQAYTQYF. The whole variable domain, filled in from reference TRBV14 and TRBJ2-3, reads EAGVTQFPSHSVIEKGQTVTLRCDPISGHDNLYWYRRVMGKEIKFLLHFVKESKQDESGMPNNRFLAERTGGTYSTLKVQPAELEDSGVYFCASSQAYTQYFGPGTRLTVL.

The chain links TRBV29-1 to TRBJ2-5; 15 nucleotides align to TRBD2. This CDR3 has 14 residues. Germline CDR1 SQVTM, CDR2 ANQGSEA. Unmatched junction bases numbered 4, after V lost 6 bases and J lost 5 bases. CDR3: CSVGGTSGRETQYF. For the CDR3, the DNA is TGCAGCGTGGGGGGGACTAGCGGGAGGGAGACCCAGTACTTC.

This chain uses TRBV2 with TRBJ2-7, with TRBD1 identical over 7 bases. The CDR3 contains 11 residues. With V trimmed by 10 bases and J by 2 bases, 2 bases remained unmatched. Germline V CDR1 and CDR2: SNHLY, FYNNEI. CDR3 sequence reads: CATGQAYEQYF. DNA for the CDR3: TGTGCCACCGGACAGGCCTACGAGCAGTACTTC.

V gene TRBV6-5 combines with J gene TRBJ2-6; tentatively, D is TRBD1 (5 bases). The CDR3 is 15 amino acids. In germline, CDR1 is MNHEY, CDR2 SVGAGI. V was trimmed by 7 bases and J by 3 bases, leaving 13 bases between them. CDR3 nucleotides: TGTGCCAGCAAGGAGCAGGGCTTTGGGGCCAACGTCCTGACTTTC. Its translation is CASKEQGFGANVLTF.

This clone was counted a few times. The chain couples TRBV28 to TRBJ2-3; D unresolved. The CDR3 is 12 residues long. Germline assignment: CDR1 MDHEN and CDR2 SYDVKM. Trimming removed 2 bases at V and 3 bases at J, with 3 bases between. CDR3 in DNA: TGTGCCAGCAGTTTACTAACAGATACGCAGTATTTT. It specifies CASSLLTDTQYF. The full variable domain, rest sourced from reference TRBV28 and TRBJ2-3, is DVKVTQSSRYLVKRTGEKVFLECVQDMDHENMFWYRQDPGLGLRLIYFSYDVKMKEKGDIPEGYSVSREKKERFSLILESASTNQTSMYLCASSLLTDTQYFGPGTRLTVL.

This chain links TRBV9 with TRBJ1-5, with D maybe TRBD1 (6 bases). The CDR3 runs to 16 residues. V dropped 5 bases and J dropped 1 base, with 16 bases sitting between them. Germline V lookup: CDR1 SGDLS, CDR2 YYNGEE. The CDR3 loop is CASSLGGPGSNQPQHF. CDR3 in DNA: TGTGCCAGCAGTCTTGGGGGCCCGGGGAGCAATCAGCCCCAGCATTTT.

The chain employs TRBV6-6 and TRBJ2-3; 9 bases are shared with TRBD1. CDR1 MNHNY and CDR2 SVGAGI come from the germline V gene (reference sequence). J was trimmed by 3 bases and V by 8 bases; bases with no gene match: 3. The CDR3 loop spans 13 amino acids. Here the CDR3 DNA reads TGTGCCAGCCGGGACAGGGAAACAGATACGCAGTATTTT. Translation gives CASRDRETDTQYF.

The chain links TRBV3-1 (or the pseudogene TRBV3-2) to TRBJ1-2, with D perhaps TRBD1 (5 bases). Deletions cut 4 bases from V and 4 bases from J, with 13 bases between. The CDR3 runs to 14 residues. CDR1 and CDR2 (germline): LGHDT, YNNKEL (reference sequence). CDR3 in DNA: TGTGCCAGCAGCCCTAAGGGGTCCGTCTATGGCTACACCTTC. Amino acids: CASSPKGSVYGYTF.

CDR3 nucleotides: TGCAGCGTTAATAGAGGGATGAACACTGAAGCTTTCTTT. Protein sequence: CSVNRGMNTEAFF. The rearrangement uses TRBV29-1 and TRBJ1-1; no firm D call. V dropped 5 bases and J dropped 0 bases, with 10 bases sitting between them. CDR3 length: 13 residues. In germline, CDR1 is SQVTM, CDR2 ANQGSEA.

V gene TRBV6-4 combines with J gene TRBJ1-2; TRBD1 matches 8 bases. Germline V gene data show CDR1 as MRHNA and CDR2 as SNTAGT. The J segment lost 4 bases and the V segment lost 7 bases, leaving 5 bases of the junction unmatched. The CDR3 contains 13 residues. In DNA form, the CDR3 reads TGTGCCAGCAACCGGGACAGGACCTATGGCTACACCTTC. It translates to CASNRDRTYGYTF.